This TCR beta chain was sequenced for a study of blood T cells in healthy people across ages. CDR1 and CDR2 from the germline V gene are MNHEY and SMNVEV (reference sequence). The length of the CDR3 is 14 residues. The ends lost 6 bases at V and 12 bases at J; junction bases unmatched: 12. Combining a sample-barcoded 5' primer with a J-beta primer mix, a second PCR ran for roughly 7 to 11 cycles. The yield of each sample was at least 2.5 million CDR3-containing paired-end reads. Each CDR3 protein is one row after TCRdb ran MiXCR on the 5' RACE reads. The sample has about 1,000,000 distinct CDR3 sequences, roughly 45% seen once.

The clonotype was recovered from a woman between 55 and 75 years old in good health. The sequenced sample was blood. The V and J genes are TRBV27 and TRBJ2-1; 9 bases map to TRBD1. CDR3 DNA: TGTGCCAGCAGCGAGGACAGGGGCTCATATGGGCAGTTCTTC. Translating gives CASSEDRGSYGQFF.